The T cell receptor (beta chain) under discussion was sequenced for a study of T cell responses to AZD1222 COVID-19 vaccine. This table comes from immunoSEQ multiplex PCR, and its TCRdb copy is limited to in-frame clones, with some not included. The repertoire holds roughly 99,000 clones, with about 90% as singletons. The CDR3 sequence is 12 residues long. Germline trimming cut 5 bases from V and 14 bases from J; bases unmatched to any gene: 7. Germline CDR1 and CDR2: LGHDT and YNNKEL (reference sequence). Here the sequenced sample was peripheral blood, taken 28 days after the second AZD1222 dose. V usage is TRBV3-1 (or the pseudogene TRBV3-2) and J usage is TRBJ2-1; 9 bases match TRBD1. The source of this sequence is an adult who received the AZD1222 COVID-19 vaccine. CDR3 sequence (DNA): TGTGCCAGCAGCTTCCCGGGACAGGGAGAGTTCTTC. This sequence encodes CASSFPGQGEFF.